A single sample gave rise to the 18 T cell receptor beta chains below, sequenced in a study of T-cell memory formation after mild COVID-19. TCRdb itself ran the 5' RACE reads through MiXCR, one entry per CDR3 protein. The sample has 430,000 or so distinct CDR3 sequences, 20% to 25% seen once. The specimen sequenced was PBMCs or a T cell subset sorted from them (not recorded which). The receptors come from an adult woman who had mild COVID-19 (a few samples of this study predate the infection). Cell type and time point are not known.

The chain combines TRBV12-3 or TRBV12-4 with TRBJ2-1; 12 positions match TRBD2. The J segment lost 5 bases and the V segment lost 6 bases, leaving 2 bases of the junction unmatched. The CDR3 covers 14 residues. The CDR3 sequence is CASRRTSGNNEQFF. CDR3 nucleotide sequence: TGTGCCAGCAGGCGGACTAGCGGGAACAATGAGCAGTTCTTC.

This clonotype was picked up many times. The V gene is TRBV5-6, the J gene TRBJ2-5; 14 positions match TRBD2. Per the germline V gene, CDR1 is SGHDT and CDR2 is YYEEEE. J gave up 4 bases and V 3 bases, and 2 bases lay outside the gene matches. The CDR3 loop spans 15 amino acids. Here the CDR3 reads CASSSGLAGVETQYF. The CDR3 nucleotides are TGTGCCAGCAGCTCGGGACTAGCGGGAGTAGAGACCCAGTACTTC.

This clonotype was seen more than once but under ten times. The chain recombines TRBV6-5 with TRBJ2-3; D is possibly TRBD2 (5 bases). In germline, CDR1 is MNHEY, CDR2 SVGAGI. Trimming shortened V by 7 bases and J by 1 base, and 12 bases separated the two germline ends. The CDR3 contains 14 residues. In nucleotides, the CDR3 is TGTGCCAGCACCACATTCGGGGGCACAGATACGCAGTATTTT. Amino acids: CASTTFGGTDTQYF.

J is TRBJ2-3 and V is TRBV5-1, with 9 nucleotides matching TRBD1. The J segment lost 7 bases and the V segment lost 0 bases, leaving 9 bases of the junction unmatched. This CDR3 region has 16 residues. Germline V gene sequence: CDR1 SGHRS, CDR2 YFSETQ. The CDR3 reads CASSLAGGQGMYTQYF. In nucleotides, the CDR3 is TGCGCCAGCAGCTTGGCCGGGGGACAGGGCATGTATACGCAGTATTTT. Variable domain in full (rest from reference TRBV5-1 and TRBJ2-3): KAGVTQTPRYLIKTRGQQVTLSCSPISGHRSVSWYQQTPGQGLQFLFEYFSETQRNKGNFPGRFSGRQFSNSRSEMNVSTLELGDSALYLCASSLAGGQGMYTQYFGPGTRLTVL.

This rearrangement joins TRBV24-1 to TRBJ2-5; 9 bases agree with TRBD1. Germline CDR1 and CDR2: KGHDR and SFDVKD. This CDR3 region has 14 residues. The junction had 9 bases not matched to a gene; V was cut back by 10 bases and J by 4 bases. DNA for the CDR3: TGTGCCACTGGACAGGGGCCGGGAAGAGAGACCCAGTACTTC. As protein: CATGQGPGRETQYF.

The chain has TRBV2 and TRBJ2-2, with D possibly matching TRBD1 (5 bases). V was clipped by 8 bases and J by 6 bases, with 16 bases between them. CDR3 length equals 14 residues. Germline V gene lookup returns CDR1 SNHLY and CDR2 FYNNEI. This chain's CDR3 is CASFVLRDSGELFF. The CDR3, as DNA: TGTGCCAGCTTTGTTCTCAGGGATTCCGGGGAGCTGTTTTTT.

Only a few counts were recorded for this clonotype. The chain joins TRBV6-5 to TRBJ2-4; 8 bases agree with TRBD1. CDR1 is MNHEY and CDR2 is SVGAGI in the germline V gene. J lost 13 bases, V lost 9 bases, and 11 bases had no gene match. The CDR3 spans 12 residues. The CDR3 DNA reads TGTGCCAGTGGGGGGACAGGTAGCGTCCAGTACTTC. Translation gives CASGGTGSVQYF.

The J gene is TRBJ1-6, the V gene TRBV18, with a possible D match to TRBD1 (5 bases). V gave up 3 bases and J gave up 4 bases, with 10 bases separating them. The CDR3 length is 15 residues. Germline V CDR1 and CDR2: KGHSH, LQKENI. The CDR3 here is CASSPGQEYNSPLHF. CDR3 coding DNA: TGTGCCAGCTCACCCGGACAAGAATATAATTCACCCCTCCACTTT.

This clonotype occurred once. The chain carries TRBV7-2 and TRBJ1-5, with D possibly matching TRBD1 (5 bases). The CDR3 runs to 15 residues. Trimming took off 1 base at V and 7 bases at J, with 14 bases between the two ends. Germline CDR1 SGHTA, CDR2 FQGNSA. CDR3 region: CASSLVRGMGQPQHF. The CDR3, as DNA: TGTGCCAGCAGCTTAGTTAGGGGAATGGGGCAGCCCCAGCATTTT.

This clonotype was seen a few times. The CDR3 DNA reads TGTGCCAGCAGGCCCCCTCCCTCCTACGAGCAGTACTTC. Its protein product is CASRPPPSYEQYF. This chain links TRBV7-9 with TRBJ2-7, with unresolved D. The CDR3 contains 13 residues. CDR1 is SEHNR and CDR2 is FQNEAQ in the germline V gene (reference sequence). Trimming removed 6 bases at V and 0 bases at J, with 9 bases between. Full variable domain (rest looked up from reference TRBV7-9 and TRBJ2-7): DTGVSQNPRHKITKRGQNVTFRCDPISEHNRLYWYRQTLGQGPEFLTYFQNEAQLEKSRLLSDRFSAERPKGSFSTLEIQRTEQGDSAMYLCASRPPPSYEQYFGPGTRLTVT.

The genes are TRBV4-3 and TRBJ1-6, with a tentative D call TRBD1 (5 bases). Trimming stripped 0 bases from V and 7 bases from J, with 7 bases between. CDR1 and CDR2 (germline): LGHNA, YSLEER. The CDR3 is 14 amino acids. The CDR3 sequence is CASSQDGGNSPLHF. CDR3 in DNA: TGCGCCAGCAGCCAAGATGGGGGGAATTCACCCCTCCACTTT.

This clonotype showed up just a few times. The chain carries TRBV21-1 and TRBJ2-2; the DNA was not compared with TRBD1, the D call given in the table. TRBV21-1 is flagged as a pseudogene. The CDR3 totals 16 residues. DNA of the CDR3: TGTGCCAGCAGCCCGACGGACAGGCCAAACACCGGGGAGCTGTTTTTT. It translates to CASSPTDRPNTGELFF.

Only a few counts were recorded for this clonotype. V gene TRBV5-6 combines with J gene TRBJ2-7, with D perhaps matching TRBD1 (6 bases). Trimming took off 5 bases at V and 2 bases at J, with 14 bases between the two ends. There are 14 residues in the CDR3. From germline, CDR1 is SGHDT and CDR2 YYEEEE. CDR3: CASSPGTLTYEQYF. In DNA, the CDR3 is TGTGCCAGCAGTCCCGGGACACTAACCTACGAGCAGTACTTC.

This clonotype has just a few counts. The chain uses TRBV5-1 and TRBJ2-7; TRBD1 matches at 7 bases. Trimming removed 0 bases from V and 0 bases from J; junction bases left unmatched: 12. The CDR3 consists of 18 residues. In germline, CDR1 is SGHRS, CDR2 YFSETQ. The CDR3: CASSLGGSKGQSSYEQYF. The CDR3 nucleotides read TGCGCCAGCAGCTTGGGGGGTTCCAAGGGACAGAGCTCCTACGAGCAGTACTTC.

This chain connects TRBV7-9 to TRBJ2-7; perhaps TRBD1 as D (6 bases). There are 16 residues in the CDR3. The V gene lost 4 bases and the J gene lost 0 bases, with 16 bases spanning the gap. The germline V gene has CDR1 SEHNR and CDR2 FQNEAQ (reference sequence). CDR3 in amino acids: CASSSDATGSSYEQYF. Written as DNA, the CDR3 is TGTGCCAGCAGCTCCGATGCGACAGGATCCTCCTACGAGCAGTACTTC. The whole variable domain, filled in from reference TRBV7-9 and TRBJ2-7, reads DTGVSQNPRHKITKRGQNVTFRCDPISEHNRLYWYRQTLGQGPEFLTYFQNEAQLEKSRLLSDRFSAERPKGSFSTLEIQRTEQGDSAMYLCASSSDATGSSYEQYFGPGTRLTVT.

V gene TRBV6-5 combines with J gene TRBJ1-5; D is unclear. Germline V gene data show CDR1 as MNHEY and CDR2 as SVGAGI. Trimming cost V 2 bases and J 7 bases, with 6 bases left between them. This CDR3 is 12 amino acids long. Written as DNA, the CDR3 is TGTGCCAGCAGTTACGCTGGGCAGCCCCAGCATTTT. Amino acids: CASSYAGQPQHF.

In the case of this clonotype: At one of its ends the junction is not consistent with the germline gene, which may arise from a read error. This sequence joins TRBV7-2 and TRBJ2-7; no firm D call. This CDR3 has 14 amino acids. Germline V gene lookup returns CDR1 SGHTA and CDR2 FQGNSA. CDR3 sequence: CASSFGLTTYEQYF. The CDR3 region has the DNA TGTGCCAGCAGCTTTGGGCTAACCACCTATGAGCAGTACTTC. Looking up the rest from reference TRBV7-2 and TRBJ2-7 gives the full variable domain: GAGVSQSPSNKVTEKGKDVELRCDPISGHTALYWYRQSLGQGLEFLIYFQGNSAPDKSGLPSDRFSAERTGGSVSTLTIQRTQQEDSAVYLCASSFGLTTYEQYFGPGTRLTVT.

This clonotype was seen only a few times. The chain carries TRBV29-1 and TRBJ2-1, with 8 bases aligning to TRBD1. In germline, CDR1 is SQVTM, CDR2 ANQGSEA. Trimming removed 6 bases from V and 8 bases from J; junction bases left unmatched: 12. The CDR3 totals 14 residues. The CDR3 DNA follows: TGCAGCGTGGTCCGGGCACAGGGGGTCGATGAGCAGTTCTTC. This sequence encodes CSVVRAQGVDEQFF.